This TCR beta chain is drawn from a study of T-cell memory formation after mild COVID-19. Study information: TCR clusters were mostly donor specific.

TCRdb reprocessed the 5' RACE reads with MiXCR, giving one entry per CDR3 protein. The sample records under 400,000 distinct CDR3 sequences, over 20% being singletons. A word on this clonotype: Its antigen remains unidentified.

The CDR3 spans 15 residues. Deletions cut 5 bases from V and 1 base from J, with 14 bases between. Looked up from germline, CDR1 is MNHEY and CDR2 is SVGAGI. Overall study findings and caveats: A second wave expanding day 15 to 37 was CD4+-biased; contracting clones were balanced.

The chain joins TRBV6-5 to TRBJ1-1; D gene unclear. The sequenced sample consisted of PBMCs or a T cell subset sorted from them (not recorded which). The source is an adult woman who had mild COVID-19 (a few samples of this study predate the infection). Cell type and time point are not known. DNA for the CDR3: TGTGCCAGCAGTACGCCCTCAAGTGGGAACACTGAAGCTTTCTTT. Translated, it gives CASSTPSSGNTEAFF.